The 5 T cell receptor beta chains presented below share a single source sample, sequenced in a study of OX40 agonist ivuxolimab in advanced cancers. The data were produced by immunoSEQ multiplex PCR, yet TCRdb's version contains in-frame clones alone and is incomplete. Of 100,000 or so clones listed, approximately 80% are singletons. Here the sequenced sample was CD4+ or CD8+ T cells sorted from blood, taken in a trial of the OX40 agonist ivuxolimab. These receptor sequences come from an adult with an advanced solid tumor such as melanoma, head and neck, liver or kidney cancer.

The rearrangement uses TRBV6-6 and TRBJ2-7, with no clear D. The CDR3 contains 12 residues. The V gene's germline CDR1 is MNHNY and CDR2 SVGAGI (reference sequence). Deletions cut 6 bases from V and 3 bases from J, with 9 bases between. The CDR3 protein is CASSGLVYEQYF. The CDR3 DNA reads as TGTGCCAGCAGCGGGCTCGTCTACGAGCAGTACTTC.

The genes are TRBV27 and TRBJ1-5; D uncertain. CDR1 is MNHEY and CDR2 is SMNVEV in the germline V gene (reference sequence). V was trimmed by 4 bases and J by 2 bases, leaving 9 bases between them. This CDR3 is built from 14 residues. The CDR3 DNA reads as TGTGCCAGCAGTTCGTCCGTGCGCAATCAGCCCCAGCATTTT. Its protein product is CASSSSVRNQPQHF.

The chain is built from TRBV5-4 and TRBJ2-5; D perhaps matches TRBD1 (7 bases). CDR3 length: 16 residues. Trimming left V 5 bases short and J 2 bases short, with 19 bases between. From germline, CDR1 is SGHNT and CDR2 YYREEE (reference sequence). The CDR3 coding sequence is TGTGCCAGCAGTAAGACAGGGTCGGGGGAGCAAGAGACCCAGTACTTC. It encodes CASSKTGSGEQETQYF.

The CDR3 nucleotides are TGTGCCAGCAGTTTCGGGAGGCCCCACGAGCAGTACTTC. Protein product: CASSFGRPHEQYF. The chain uses TRBV27 and TRBJ2-5, with TRBD2 identical over 7 bases. Judging by the DNA end, TRBJ2-7 fits better; the J call may be wrong. CDR3 length equals 13 residues. CDR1 and CDR2 (germline): MNHEY, SMNVEV (reference sequence).

CDR3 in amino acids: CASSKRGGTSGTNEQFF. For the CDR3, the DNA is TGTGCCAGCAGCAAAAGGGGTGGGACTAGCGGGACTAATGAGCAGTTCTTC. The chain joins TRBV7-8 to TRBJ2-1; 13 nucleotides align to TRBD2. This CDR3 has 17 amino acids. V gave up 5 bases and J gave up 7 bases; unmatched junction bases: 11. Germline CDR1 is SGHVS and CDR2 is FQNEAQ.